This TCR beta chain was obtained from a study of blood T cell repertoires in COVID-19. Study summary: Spain, Italy and the United States supplied samples that represented acute and convalescent COVID-19. Sources were T cells, B-cell-depleted T cells, or PBMCs; the material itself was cDNA or gDNA.

CDR3 length: 12 amino acids. CDR1 is SGHRS and CDR2 is YFSETQ in the germline V gene. The junction had 5 bases not matched to a gene; V was cut back by 4 bases and J by 12 bases. As processed by the authors: Amplification from reference gene primers served as the basis for estimated nucleated cell counts. Using immunoSEQ multiplex PCR, the repertoire was profiled, and TCRdb retains in-frame clones only, with some absent. V and J calls and clone size are copied from that table; D and trimming were computed from the DNA. The sample contains 250,000 to 400,000 clones, roughly 84% of which appear only once.

The chain recombines TRBV5-1 with TRBJ1-1; 11 bases are shared with TRBD1. The TCR originated in a man in his fifties or sixties with active or convalescent COVID-19. The source material was peripheral blood. The CDR3 region is CASSGGTGGTFF. Here the CDR3 DNA reads TGCGCCAGCAGCGGCGGGACAGGGGGAACTTTCTTT.